These T cell receptor beta chains were read from a single sample in a study of T cell changes during pregnancy in multiple sclerosis. Repertoires were generated with immunoSEQ multiplex PCR, while TCRdb's copy carries only in-frame clones and drops some. The table includes tens of thousands of clones, approximately 94% detected once. Sequenced material: CD8+ T cells from peripheral blood mononuclear cells, taken in the third trimester of pregnancy. The receptor source for this set is a female donor with multiple sclerosis, enrolled in a pregnancy study. Each CDR3 is given without its conserved first and last residue. The D gene is left open where the match is weak.

v_gene: TRBV5-1
j_gene: TRBJ1-3
d_gene: -
CDR3aa: ASSLPRGPSGNTIY

v_gene: TRBV4-3
j_gene: TRBJ2-3
d_gene: TRBD2
CDR3aa: ASSPSGASTDTQY

v_gene: TRBV6-4
j_gene: TRBJ1-1
d_gene: -
CDR3aa: ASSDSWNTEAF

v_gene: TRBV6-4
j_gene: TRBJ2-5
d_gene: TRBD2
CDR3aa: ARDLAGEEETQY

v_gene: TRBV6-1
j_gene: TRBJ2-7
d_gene: TRBD2
CDR3aa: ASSEPYGGDSTYEQY

v_gene: TRBV7-8
j_gene: TRBJ2-7
d_gene: TRBD2
CDR3aa: ASNPGLANEQY

v_gene: TRBV9
j_gene: TRBJ2-3
d_gene: TRBD1
CDR3aa: ASSVGRGTDTQY

v_gene: TRBV9
j_gene: TRBJ2-7
d_gene: TRBD2
CDR3aa: ASSSGGSAYEQY

v_gene: TRBV27
j_gene: TRBJ1-1
d_gene: -
CDR3aa: ASSTREGTEAF

v_gene: TRBV6-1
j_gene: TRBJ2-3
d_gene: TRBD2
CDR3aa: ASNLKWGGSDTQY

v_gene: TRBV29-1
j_gene: TRBJ2-1
d_gene: TRBD2
CDR3aa: SVGRLAGGYNEQF

v_gene: TRBV6-1
j_gene: TRBJ2-7
d_gene: -
CDR3aa: ASSDLAGWTYEQY

v_gene: TRBV19
j_gene: TRBJ1-1
d_gene: -
CDR3aa: ASSGKDTNTEAF

v_gene: TRBV29-1
j_gene: TRBJ2-7
d_gene: TRBD2
CDR3aa: SVDRGSSYEQY

v_gene: TRBV9
j_gene: TRBJ2-5
d_gene: -
CDR3aa: ASSVGATDQETQY

v_gene: TRBV19
j_gene: TRBJ2-1
d_gene: TRBD2
CDR3aa: ASSMRLAGGNEQF

v_gene: TRBV10-2
j_gene: TRBJ2-7
d_gene: TRBD1
CDR3aa: ASMRSGQGSYEQY

v_gene: TRBV29-1
j_gene: TRBJ2-7
d_gene: TRBD2
CDR3aa: SVEVAGGTYEQY

v_gene: TRBV7-9
j_gene: TRBJ1-2
d_gene: TRBD1
CDR3aa: ASSLMGTGLDYGYT

v_gene: TRBV4-3
j_gene: TRBJ1-2
d_gene: -
CDR3aa: ASSHPEGGNGYT

v_gene: TRBV2
j_gene: TRBJ1-4
d_gene: TRBD1
CDR3aa: ASSERDRSDTTNEKLF

v_gene: TRBV27
j_gene: TRBJ2-1
d_gene: TRBD1
CDR3aa: ASNLGAGGINEQF

v_gene: TRBV6-5
j_gene: TRBJ1-5
d_gene: -
CDR3aa: ASSYGRPSNQPQH

v_gene: TRBV6-1
j_gene: TRBJ2-5
d_gene: TRBD2
CDR3aa: ASSEARLAGILEETQY

v_gene: TRBV7-9
j_gene: TRBJ2-7
d_gene: TRBD2
CDR3aa: ASSPLGGLGYEQY

v_gene: TRBV7-2
j_gene: TRBJ2-5
d_gene: -
CDR3aa: ASSLAGETETQY

v_gene: TRBV5-1
j_gene: TRBJ2-5
d_gene: -
CDR3aa: ASSLGGTWETQY

v_gene: TRBV29-1
j_gene: TRBJ2-7
d_gene: TRBD1
CDR3aa: SVGDRGPFEQY

v_gene: TRBV5-1
j_gene: TRBJ2-7
d_gene: TRBD1
CDR3aa: ASSLALGGSTYEQY

v_gene: TRBV5-1
j_gene: -
d_gene: TRBD1
CDR3aa: ASSSNRGTLDEQY